This paragraph reports one TCR beta chain. The CDR3 is 14 residues long. Germline V gives CDR1 MNHNY, CDR2 SVGAGI (reference sequence). After removal of 8 bases from V and 2 bases from J, the junction contained 8 bases not matched to a gene. This sample was taken from a study of blood T cell repertoires in COVID-19. Study in general: From T cells, B-cell-depleted T cells, or PBMCs came the material, which was cDNA or gDNA.

TCRdb's copy holds only in-frame clones and misses some; the assay was immunoSEQ multiplex PCR. The table records under 85,000 clones, around 85% of them present only once. The sample consisted of peripheral blood. The TCR was taken from a woman older than 75 with active or convalescent COVID-19. The rearrangement links TRBV6-6 to TRBJ1-2; 7 bases align to TRBD1. This chain's CDR3 is CASENTGENYGYTF. Here the CDR3 DNA reads TGTGCCAGCGAAAATACAGGGGAGAACTATGGCTACACCTTC.